The present TCR beta chain was sequenced within a study of cytomegalovirus exposure and HLA in healthy donors. With 60 Vbeta and 13 Jbeta primers, the PCR was carried out. The data were produced by immunoSEQ multiplex PCR, yet TCRdb's version contains in-frame clones alone and is incomplete. The sample includes roughly 200,000 clones. Trimming removed 4 bases at V and 1 base at J, with 14 bases between. The CDR3 totals 15 residues. The germline V gene encodes CDR1 SGDLS and CDR2 YYNGEE. This chain links TRBV9 with TRBJ1-1, with TRBD1 as a possible D gene (6 bases). This sequence was found in a young man in good health and CMV-seronegative. The sample consisted of PBMCs. CDR3 sequence (DNA): TGTGCCAGCAGCATCCGACAGGACTCGAACACTGAAGCTTTCTTT. This encodes CASSIRQDSNTEAFF.